This TCR beta chain was sequenced during a study of CD8+CD57+ T cells in acquired aplastic anemia. Study in general: DNA per sorted CD4+ or CD8+ sample ranged about 0.19 to 30 ug, averaging approximately 3.1 ug. Study-wide points: Overlap between patients and controls comprised just under 30 CD8+ CDR3 sequences. Patients versus controls showed no significant CD8+ Simpson's diversity difference.

This clonotype was counted at least ten times. What it binds is not known. A much larger clone is a single base away; this may be a read error. The V end lost 7 bases, the J end lost 9 bases, and 16 bases lay between the germline ends. Germline V gene sequence: CDR1 ENHRY, CDR2 SYGVKD. This CDR3 region has 13 residues. Previously, flow cytometry had revealed CD8+CD57+ cell expansion in the patients chosen for sequencing. Blood came from patients not yet given any therapy. TCR beta VDJ and CDR3 profiles were obtained from a genomic DNA template. TCRdb processed the reads anew with MiXCR; each CDR3 protein has one entry. The table has over 150,000 distinct CDR3 sequences, roughly 65% seen once; the top ten hold about 42%.

The receptor was derived from a human donor with aplastic anemia. Input material: sorted CD4+, CD8+, or CD8+CD57+ T cells (not recorded which) from PBMCs. The chain joins TRBV10-3 to TRBJ1-3, with a possible D match to TRBD1 (5 bases). For the CDR3, the DNA is TGTGCCATCAATCTAGAGGGGAGAAGCACCATATATTTT. Translating gives CAINLEGRSTIYF.